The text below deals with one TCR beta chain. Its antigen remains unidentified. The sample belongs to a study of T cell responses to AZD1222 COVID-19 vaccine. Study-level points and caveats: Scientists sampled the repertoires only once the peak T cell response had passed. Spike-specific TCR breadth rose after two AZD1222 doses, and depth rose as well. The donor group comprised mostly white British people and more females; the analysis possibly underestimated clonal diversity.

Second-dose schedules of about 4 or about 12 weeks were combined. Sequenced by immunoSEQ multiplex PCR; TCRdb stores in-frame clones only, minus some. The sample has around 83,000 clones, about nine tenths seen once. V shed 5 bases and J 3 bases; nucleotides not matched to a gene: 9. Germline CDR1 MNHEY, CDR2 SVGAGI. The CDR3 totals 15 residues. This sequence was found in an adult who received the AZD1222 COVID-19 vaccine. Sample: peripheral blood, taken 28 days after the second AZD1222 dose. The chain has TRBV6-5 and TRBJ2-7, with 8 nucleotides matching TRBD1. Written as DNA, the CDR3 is TGTGCCAGCAGTAGAGGCGGACAGGGCCTCTACGAGCAGTACTTC. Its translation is CASSRGGQGLYEQYF.